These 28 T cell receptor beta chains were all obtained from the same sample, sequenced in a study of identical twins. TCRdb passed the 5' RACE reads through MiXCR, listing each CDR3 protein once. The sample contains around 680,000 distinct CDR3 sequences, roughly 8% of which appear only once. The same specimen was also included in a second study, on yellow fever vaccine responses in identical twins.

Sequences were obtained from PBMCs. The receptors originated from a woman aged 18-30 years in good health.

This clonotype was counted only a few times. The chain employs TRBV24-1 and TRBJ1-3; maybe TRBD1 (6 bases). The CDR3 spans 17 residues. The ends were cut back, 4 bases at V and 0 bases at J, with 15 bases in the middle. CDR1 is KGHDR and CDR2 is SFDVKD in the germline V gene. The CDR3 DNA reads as TGTGCCACCAGTGACGCAAGTACAGGGAGCTCTGGAAACACCATATATTTT. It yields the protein CATSDASTGSSGNTIYF.

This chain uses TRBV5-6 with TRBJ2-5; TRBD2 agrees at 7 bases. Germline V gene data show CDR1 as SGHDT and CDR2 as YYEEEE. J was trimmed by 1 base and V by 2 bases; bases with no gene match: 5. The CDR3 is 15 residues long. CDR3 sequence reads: CASSFIGGGQETQYF. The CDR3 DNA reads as TGTGCCAGCAGCTTTATCGGCGGGGGCCAAGAGACCCAGTACTTC. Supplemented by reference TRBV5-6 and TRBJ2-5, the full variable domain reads DAGVTQSPTHLIKTRGQQVTLRCSPKSGHDTVSWYQQALGQGPQFIFQYYEEEERQRGNFPDRFSGHQFPNYSSELNVNALLLGDSALYLCASSFIGGGQETQYFGPGTRLLVL.

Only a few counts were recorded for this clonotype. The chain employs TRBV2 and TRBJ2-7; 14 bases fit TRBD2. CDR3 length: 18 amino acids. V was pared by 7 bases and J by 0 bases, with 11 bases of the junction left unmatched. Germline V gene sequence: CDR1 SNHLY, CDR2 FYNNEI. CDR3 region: CASTGGTSGGRGSYEQYF. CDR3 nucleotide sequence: TGTGCCAGCACTGGAGGGACTAGCGGGGGTCGGGGCTCCTACGAGCAGTACTTC.

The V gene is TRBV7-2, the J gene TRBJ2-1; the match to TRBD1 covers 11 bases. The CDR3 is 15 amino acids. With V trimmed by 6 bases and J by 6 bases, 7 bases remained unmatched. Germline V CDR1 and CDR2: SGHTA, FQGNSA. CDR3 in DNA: TGTGCCAGCAGACCCGGCGGGACAGGGGGCAATGAGCAGTTCTTC. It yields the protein CASRPGGTGGNEQFF.

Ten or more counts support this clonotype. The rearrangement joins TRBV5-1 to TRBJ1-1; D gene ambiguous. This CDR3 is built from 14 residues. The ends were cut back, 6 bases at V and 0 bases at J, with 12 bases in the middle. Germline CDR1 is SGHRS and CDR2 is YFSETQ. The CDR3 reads CASNEGFMNTEAFF. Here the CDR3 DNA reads TGCGCCAGCAATGAGGGATTCATGAACACTGAAGCTTTCTTT.

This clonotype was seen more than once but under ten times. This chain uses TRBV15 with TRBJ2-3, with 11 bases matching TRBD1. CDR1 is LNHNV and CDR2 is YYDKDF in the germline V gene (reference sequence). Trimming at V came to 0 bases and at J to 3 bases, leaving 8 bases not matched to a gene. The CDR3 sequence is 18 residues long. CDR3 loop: CATSRESGGQGVTDTQYF. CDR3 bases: TGTGCCACCAGCAGAGAGAGTGGGGGACAGGGGGTAACAGATACGCAGTATTTT. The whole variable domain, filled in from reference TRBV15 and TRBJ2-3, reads DAMVIQNPRYQVTQFGKPVTLSCSQTLNHNVMYWYQQKSSQAPKLLFHYYDKDFNNEADTPDNFQSRRPNTSFCFLDIRSPGLGDTAMYLCATSRESGGQGVTDTQYFGPGTRLTVL.

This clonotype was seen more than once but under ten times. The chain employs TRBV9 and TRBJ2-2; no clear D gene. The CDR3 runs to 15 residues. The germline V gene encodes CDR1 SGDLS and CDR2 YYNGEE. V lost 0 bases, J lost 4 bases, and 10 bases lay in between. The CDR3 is CASSVEGPLTGELFF. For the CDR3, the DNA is TGTGCCAGCAGCGTAGAAGGCCCCCTCACCGGGGAGCTGTTTTTT. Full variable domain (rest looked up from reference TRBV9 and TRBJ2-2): DSGVTQTPKHLITATGQRVTLRCSPRSGDLSVYWYQQSLDQGLQFLIQYYNGEERAKGNILERFSAQQFPDLHSELNLSSLELGDSALYFCASSVEGPLTGELFFGEGSRLTVL.

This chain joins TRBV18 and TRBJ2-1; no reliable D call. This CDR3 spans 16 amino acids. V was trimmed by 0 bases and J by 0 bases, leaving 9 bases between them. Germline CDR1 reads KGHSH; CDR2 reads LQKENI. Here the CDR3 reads CASSPPTTRSYNEQFF. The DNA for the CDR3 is TGTGCCAGCTCACCACCAACTACGCGCTCCTACAATGAGCAGTTCTTC. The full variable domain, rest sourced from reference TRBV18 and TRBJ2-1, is NAGVMQNPRHLVRRRGQEARLRCSPMKGHSHVYWYRQLPEEGLKFMVYLQKENIIDESGMPKERFSAEFPKEGPSILRIQQVVRGDSAAYFCASSPPTTRSYNEQFFGPGTRLTVL.

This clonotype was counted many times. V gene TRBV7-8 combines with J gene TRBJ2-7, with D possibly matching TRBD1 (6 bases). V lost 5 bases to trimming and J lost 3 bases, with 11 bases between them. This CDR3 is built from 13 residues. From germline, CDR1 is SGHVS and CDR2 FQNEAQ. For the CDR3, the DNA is TGTGCCAGCAGCCCCACGGACAGCTACGAGCAGTACTTC. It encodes CASSPTDSYEQYF.

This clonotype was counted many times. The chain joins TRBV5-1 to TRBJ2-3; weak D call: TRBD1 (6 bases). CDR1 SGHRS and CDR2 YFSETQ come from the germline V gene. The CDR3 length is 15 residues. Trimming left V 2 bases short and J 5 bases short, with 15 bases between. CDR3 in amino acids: CASSLVDSRQDTQYF. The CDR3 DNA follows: TGCGCCAGCAGCTTAGTGGACAGCCGCCAAGATACGCAGTATTTT.

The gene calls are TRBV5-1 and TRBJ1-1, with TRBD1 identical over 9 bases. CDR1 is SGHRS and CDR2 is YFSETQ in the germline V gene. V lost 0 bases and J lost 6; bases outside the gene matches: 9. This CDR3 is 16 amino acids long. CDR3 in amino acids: CASSLDGGQGKAEAFF. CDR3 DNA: TGCGCCAGCAGCTTGGATGGGGGACAGGGTAAAGCTGAAGCTTTCTTT.

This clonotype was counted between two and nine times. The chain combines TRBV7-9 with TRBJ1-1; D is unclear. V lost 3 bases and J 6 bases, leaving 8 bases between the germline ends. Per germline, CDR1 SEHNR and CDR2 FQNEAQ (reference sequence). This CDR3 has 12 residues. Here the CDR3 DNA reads TGTGCCAGCAGCTTTTTTGTCTCTGAAGCTTTCTTT. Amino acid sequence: CASSFFVSEAFF.

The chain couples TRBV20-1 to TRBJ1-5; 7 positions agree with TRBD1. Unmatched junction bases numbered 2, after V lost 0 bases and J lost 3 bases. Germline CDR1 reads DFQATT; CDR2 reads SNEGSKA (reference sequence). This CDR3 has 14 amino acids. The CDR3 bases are TGCAGTGCTAGAGAGACAGGGCTCAATCAGCCCCAGCATTTT. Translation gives CSARETGLNQPQHF.

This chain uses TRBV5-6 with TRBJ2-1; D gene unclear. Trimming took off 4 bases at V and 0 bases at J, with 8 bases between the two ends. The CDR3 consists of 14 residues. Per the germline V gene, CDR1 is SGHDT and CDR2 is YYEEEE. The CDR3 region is CASSVRASYNEQFF. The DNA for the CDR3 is TGTGCCAGCAGCGTTCGGGCCTCCTACAATGAGCAGTTCTTC.

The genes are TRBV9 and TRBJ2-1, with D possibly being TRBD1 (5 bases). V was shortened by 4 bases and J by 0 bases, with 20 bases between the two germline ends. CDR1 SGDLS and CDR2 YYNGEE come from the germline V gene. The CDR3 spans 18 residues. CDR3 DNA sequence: TGTGCCAGCAGCTTTCAGACAGAAAGAATAAGCTCCTACAATGAGCAGTTCTTC. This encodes CASSFQTERISSYNEQFF.

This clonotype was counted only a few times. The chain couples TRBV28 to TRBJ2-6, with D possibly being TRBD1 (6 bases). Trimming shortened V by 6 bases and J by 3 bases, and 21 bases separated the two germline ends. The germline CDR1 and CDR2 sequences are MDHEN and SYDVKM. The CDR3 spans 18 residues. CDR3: CASSTFWRPGDGANVLTF. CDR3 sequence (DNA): TGTGCCAGCAGCACCTTTTGGCGTCCAGGGGATGGGGCCAACGTCCTGACTTTC. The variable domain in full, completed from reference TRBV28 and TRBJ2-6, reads DVKVTQSSRYLVKRTGEKVFLECVQDMDHENMFWYRQDPGLGLRLIYFSYDVKMKEKGDIPEGYSVSREKKERFSLILESASTNQTSMYLCASSTFWRPGDGANVLTFGAGSRLTVL.

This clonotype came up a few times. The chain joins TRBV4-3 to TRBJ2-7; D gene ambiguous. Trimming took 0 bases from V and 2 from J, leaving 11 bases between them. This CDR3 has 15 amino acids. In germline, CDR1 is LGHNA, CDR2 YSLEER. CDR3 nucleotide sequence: TGCGCCAGCAGCCAAGAGTACGACCTGCCCTACGAGCAGTACTTC. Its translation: CASSQEYDLPYEQYF.

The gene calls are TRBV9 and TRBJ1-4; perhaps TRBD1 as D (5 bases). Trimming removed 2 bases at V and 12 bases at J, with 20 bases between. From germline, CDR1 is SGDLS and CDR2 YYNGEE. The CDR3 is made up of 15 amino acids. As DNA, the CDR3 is TGTGCCAGCAGCGTCTCACCGGGGCAAAGGCAAGAACTGTTTTTT. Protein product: CASSVSPGQRQELFF.

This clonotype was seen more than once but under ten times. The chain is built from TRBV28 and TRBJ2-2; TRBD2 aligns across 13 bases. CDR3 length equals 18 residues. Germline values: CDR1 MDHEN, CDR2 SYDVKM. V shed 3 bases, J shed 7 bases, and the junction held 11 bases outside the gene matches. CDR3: CASSLWTSGRGALGELFF. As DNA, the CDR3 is TGTGCCAGCAGTTTGTGGACTAGCGGGAGAGGGGCCCTCGGGGAGCTGTTTTTT.

The CDR3 sequence: CASSSLRTGGANTGELFF. The CDR3 nucleotides read TGTGCCAGCAGCTCCCTGAGGACAGGGGGGGCGAACACCGGGGAGCTGTTTTTT. This rearrangement joins TRBV11-1 to TRBJ2-2; 10 bases are a match to TRBD1. With V trimmed by 4 bases and J by 0 bases, 8 bases remained unmatched. The CDR3 extends over 18 amino acids. Germline CDR1 is SGHAT and CDR2 is FQDESV (reference sequence).

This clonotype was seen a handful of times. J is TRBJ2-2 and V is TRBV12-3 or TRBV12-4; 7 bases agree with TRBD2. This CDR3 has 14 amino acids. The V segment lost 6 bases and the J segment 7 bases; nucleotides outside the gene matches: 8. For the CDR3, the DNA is TGTGCCAGCAGGACTAGCTTGGAAGGCGGGGAGCTGTTTTTT. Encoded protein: CASRTSLEGGELFF.

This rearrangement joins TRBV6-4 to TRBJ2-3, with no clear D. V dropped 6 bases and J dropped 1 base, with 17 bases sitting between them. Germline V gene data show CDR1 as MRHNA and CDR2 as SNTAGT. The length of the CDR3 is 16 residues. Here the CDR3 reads CASSADGGLGTDTQYF. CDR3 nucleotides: TGTGCCAGCAGCGCAGACGGTGGGTTGGGCACAGATACGCAGTATTTT.

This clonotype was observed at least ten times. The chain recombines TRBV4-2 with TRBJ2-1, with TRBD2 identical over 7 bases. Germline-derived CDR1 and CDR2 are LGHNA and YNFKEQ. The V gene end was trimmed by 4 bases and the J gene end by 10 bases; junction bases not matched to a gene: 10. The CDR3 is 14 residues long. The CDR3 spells CASSLSGTAREQFF. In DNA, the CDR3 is TGTGCCAGCAGCCTAAGCGGGACCGCTCGGGAGCAGTTCTTC.

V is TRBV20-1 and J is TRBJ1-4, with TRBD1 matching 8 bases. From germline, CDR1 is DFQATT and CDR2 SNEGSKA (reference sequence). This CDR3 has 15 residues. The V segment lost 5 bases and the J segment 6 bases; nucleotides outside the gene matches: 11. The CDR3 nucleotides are TGCAGTGCTTCCCTCGCCACAGGGGGATATGAAAAACTGTTTTTT. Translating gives CSASLATGGYEKLFF.

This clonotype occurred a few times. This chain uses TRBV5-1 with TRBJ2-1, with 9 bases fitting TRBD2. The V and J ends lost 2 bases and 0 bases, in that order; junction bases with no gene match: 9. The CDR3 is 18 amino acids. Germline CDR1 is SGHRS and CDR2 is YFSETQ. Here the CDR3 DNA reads TGCGCCAGCAGCTTCCAGCTTAGCGGGAGCCTCTCCTACAATGAGCAGTTCTTC. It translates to CASSFQLSGSLSYNEQFF.

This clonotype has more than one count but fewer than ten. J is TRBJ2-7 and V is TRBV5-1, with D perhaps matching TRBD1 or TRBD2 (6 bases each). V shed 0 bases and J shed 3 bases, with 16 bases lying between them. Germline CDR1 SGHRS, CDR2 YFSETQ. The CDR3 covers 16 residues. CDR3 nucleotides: TGCGCCAGCAGCTTGGACCCCGGGGGCGTCAACTACGAGCAGTACTTC. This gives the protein CASSLDPGGVNYEQYF.

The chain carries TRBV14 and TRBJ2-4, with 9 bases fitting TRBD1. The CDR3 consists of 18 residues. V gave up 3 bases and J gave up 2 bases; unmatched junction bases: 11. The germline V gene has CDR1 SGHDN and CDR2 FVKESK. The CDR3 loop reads CASSHGDLDRGSKNIQYF. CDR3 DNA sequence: TGTGCCAGCAGCCACGGAGACTTAGACAGGGGGTCCAAAAACATTCAGTACTTC. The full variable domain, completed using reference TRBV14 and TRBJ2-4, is EAGVTQFPSHSVIEKGQTVTLRCDPISGHDNLYWYRRVMGKEIKFLLHFVKESKQDESGMPNNRFLAERTGGTYSTLKVQPAELEDSGVYFCASSHGDLDRGSKNIQYFGAGTRLSVL.

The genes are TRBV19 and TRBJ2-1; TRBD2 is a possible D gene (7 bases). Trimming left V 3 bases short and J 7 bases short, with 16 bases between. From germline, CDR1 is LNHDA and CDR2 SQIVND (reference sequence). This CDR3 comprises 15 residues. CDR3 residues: CASSITGGGGNEQFF. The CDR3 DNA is TGTGCCAGTAGTATTACGGGGGGAGGGGGAAATGAGCAGTTCTTC.